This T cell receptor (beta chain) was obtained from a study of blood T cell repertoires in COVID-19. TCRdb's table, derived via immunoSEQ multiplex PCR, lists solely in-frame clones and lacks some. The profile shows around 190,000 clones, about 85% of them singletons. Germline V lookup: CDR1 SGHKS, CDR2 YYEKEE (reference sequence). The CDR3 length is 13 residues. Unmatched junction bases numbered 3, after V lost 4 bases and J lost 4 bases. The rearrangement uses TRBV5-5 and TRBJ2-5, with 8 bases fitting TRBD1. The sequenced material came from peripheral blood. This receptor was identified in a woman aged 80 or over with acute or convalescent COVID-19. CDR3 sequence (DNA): TGTGCCAGCAGCGGACAGGGTTTAGAGACCCAGTACTTC. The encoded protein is CASSGQGLETQYF.